The following is a TCR beta chain sequence with its context. Its antigen remains unknown. The sample is drawn from a study of OX40 agonist ivuxolimab in advanced cancers. Study-level information: Three patients responded partially, comprising one with hepatocellular carcinoma and two with cutaneous melanoma. Overall study findings and caveats: Expanded clones were, on average, more numerous in CD8+ T cells than in CD4+.

Profiled with immunoSEQ multiplex PCR; TCRdb holds only in-frame clones, not every one. Counted here are about 48,000 clones, roughly 84% occurring once; the ten biggest clones make up roughly 9.9%. The timepoints at which blood was sampled were baseline, cycle 4 day 1, and cycle 7 day 1. The germline V gene encodes CDR1 SGHTS and CDR2 YDEGEE. The CDR3 sequence is 14 residues long. V lost 5 bases to trimming and J lost 4 bases; unmatched junction nucleotides: 5. The clonotype originates from an adult with an advanced solid tumor such as melanoma, head and neck, liver or kidney cancer. This chain connects TRBV5-8 to TRBJ2-5, with TRBD2 matching over 10 bases. Material: CD4+ or CD8+ T cells sorted from blood, obtained in a trial of the OX40 agonist ivuxolimab. The CDR3 sequence: CASSLAGVVETQYF. The CDR3 DNA follows: TGTGCCAGCAGTCTAGCGGGAGTTGTAGAGACCCAGTACTTC.